This passage covers 11 T cell receptor beta chains from one sample sequenced in a study of blood T cell repertoires in COVID-19. The data were produced by immunoSEQ multiplex PCR, yet TCRdb's version contains in-frame clones alone and is incomplete. The repertoire consists of roughly 500,000 clones, with approximately 90% occurring once and the leading ten covering less than 2%. Material for sequencing was PBMCs or T cells enriched from blood (not recorded which). The receptor set was obtained from a woman aged 40 to 49 who had recovered from COVID-19.

V usage is TRBV24-1 and J usage is TRBJ1-5; 9 nucleotides agree with TRBD1. Germline trimming cut 6 bases from V and 6 bases from J; bases unmatched to any gene: 5. CDR1 is KGHDR, CDR2 SFDVKD, per germline. The CDR3 sequence is 14 residues long. Here the CDR3 reads CATSSQGAGQPQHF. The CDR3 nucleotides are TGTGCCACCAGTTCACAGGGGGCAGGTCAGCCCCAGCATTTT.

This sequence joins TRBV12-5 and TRBJ2-1; 8 nucleotides agree with TRBD1. Trimming cost V 4 bases and J 8 bases; bases outside gene matches: 16. Germline CDR1 and CDR2: LGHNT and FRNRAP. This CDR3 is built from 17 residues. CDR3 in amino acids: CASGYPPGQGPRDEQFF. The CDR3 DNA reads as TGTGCTAGTGGTTACCCCCCCGGACAGGGCCCTCGGGATGAGCAGTTCTTC.

This sequence joins TRBV18 and TRBJ2-6; D is uncertain. This CDR3 has 15 amino acids. Trimming stripped 3 bases from V and 0 bases from J, with 6 bases between. Germline V gene sequence: CDR1 KGHSH, CDR2 LQKENI. The CDR3 is CASSPGFSGANVLTF. Written as DNA, the CDR3 is TGTGCCAGCTCACCCGGTTTCTCTGGGGCCAACGTCCTGACTTTC. The full variable domain, its missing parts supplied by reference TRBV18 and TRBJ2-6, is NAGVMQNPRHLVRRRGQEARLRCSPMKGHSHVYWYRQLPEEGLKFMVYLQKENIIDESGMPKERFSAEFPKEGPSILRIQQVVRGDSAAYFCASSPGFSGANVLTFGAGSRLTVL.

The gene calls are TRBV6-5 and TRBJ2-1; D not certain. Germline lookup yields CDR1 MNHEY and CDR2 SVGAGI. The V gene lost 4 bases and the J gene lost 6 bases, with 10 bases spanning the gap. CDR3 length: 13 residues. CDR3 loop: CASSFSRGNEQFF. CDR3 sequence (DNA): TGTGCCAGCAGTTTTAGTAGAGGCAATGAGCAGTTCTTC.

The chain recombines TRBV7-9 with TRBJ1-2; a weak D match, TRBD1 (5 bases). The CDR3 spans 12 residues. V was clipped by 2 bases and J by 7 bases, with 8 bases between them. The germline V gene has CDR1 SEHNR and CDR2 FQNEAQ (reference sequence). This CDR3 is CASSLFQGGYTF. CDR3 sequence (DNA): TGTGCCAGCAGCTTATTTCAGGGTGGCTACACCTTC.

This chain links TRBV12-3 or TRBV12-4 with TRBJ1-2, with D possibly TRBD1 on 6 matching bases. Trimming shortened V by 6 bases and J by 4 bases, and 12 bases separated the two germline ends. This CDR3 region has 13 residues. Written as DNA, the CDR3 is TGTGCCAGCAGCACCGGGACATCCTATGGCTACACCTTC. Translating gives CASSTGTSYGYTF.

The rearrangement joins TRBV3-1 (or the pseudogene TRBV3-2) to TRBJ1-2; 8 bases line up with TRBD1. Germline V gene sequence: CDR1 LGHDT, CDR2 YNNKEL (reference sequence). With 1 base clipped from V and 2 bases from J, the junction kept 6 bases outside the gene matches. The CDR3 loop spans 16 amino acids. The CDR3 loop reads CASSQASGGLNYGYTF. The CDR3 DNA reads as TGTGCCAGCAGCCAAGCGTCAGGGGGCCTAAACTATGGCTACACCTTC.

The chain recombines TRBV7-2 with TRBJ2-7; 10 nucleotides line up with TRBD1. Trimming took 4 bases from V and 5 from J; bases not matched to a gene: 5. The germline V gene has CDR1 SGHTA and CDR2 FQGNSA. The CDR3 is 14 amino acids. The CDR3, as DNA: TGTGCCAGCAGCTGGGGACAGGGGTACGACGAGCAGTACTTC. This encodes CASSWGQGYDEQYF.

The rearrangement uses TRBV18 and TRBJ1-1; D not resolved. This CDR3 has 13 residues. V shed 4 bases and J shed 1 base, with 7 bases lying between them. Germline V gene data show CDR1 as KGHSH and CDR2 as LQKENI. CDR3 nucleotides: TGTGCCAGCTCACTTCGACAGAACACTGAAGCTTTCTTT. Translated: CASSLRQNTEAFF.

A remark on this clone: The sample has other DNA sequences that encode this CDR3 too. This chain uses TRBV11-2 with TRBJ2-7, with 13 nucleotides matching TRBD2. Germline V gene data show CDR1 as SGHAT and CDR2 as FQNNGV. J gave up 4 bases and V 3 bases, and 6 bases lay outside the gene matches. The CDR3 extends over 16 amino acids. The CDR3 here is CASSLELAGGPYEQYF. The CDR3 DNA is TGTGCCAGCAGCTTGGAACTAGCGGGAGGGCCTTACGAGCAGTACTTC.

This chain uses TRBV24-1 with TRBJ1-5; TRBD1 agrees at 7 bases. CDR1 is KGHDR, CDR2 SFDVKD, per germline. This CDR3 has 16 amino acids. The J segment lost 3 bases and the V segment lost 5 bases, leaving 9 bases of the junction unmatched. The CDR3 loop reads CATSARDSLLNQPQHF. DNA of the CDR3: TGTGCCACCAGTGCAAGGGACAGCCTTCTCAATCAGCCCCAGCATTTT.